These 32 T cell receptor beta chains share one sample of origin, sequenced in a study of T cells in Graves' hyperthyroidism and ophthalmopathy. What was amplified from RNA transcripts were TCR beta CDR3 regions. Researchers ran a first-round RT-PCR on the TCR CDR3 using the HTBI primer set. TCRdb fed the multiplex PCR reads into MiXCR, producing one record per CDR3 protein. The sample lists about 350,000 distinct CDR3 sequences; about a sixth were seen once. What was sequenced was blood. The receptors originated from a young woman with Graves' hyperthyroidism that later progressed to Graves' ophthalmopathy.

This clonotype was seen ten or more times. This sequence joins TRBV20-1 and TRBJ2-7, with a weak D call TRBD2 (5 bases). Germline V CDR1 and CDR2: DFQATT, SNEGSKA (reference sequence). V was pared by 0 bases and J by 4 bases, with 16 bases between. This CDR3 comprises 15 residues. The CDR3 nucleotides read TGCAGTGCTAGAGATCGGAGGCTTAACACTTACGAGCAGTACTTC. Its protein is CSARDRRLNTYEQYF.

This clonotype was seen ten or more times. The V gene is TRBV2, the J gene TRBJ2-1; tentative D call: TRBD1 (6 bases). CDR1 SNHLY and CDR2 FYNNEI come from the germline V gene. The ends were cut back, 5 bases at V and 2 bases at J, with 13 bases in the middle. The CDR3 is made up of 15 amino acids. This CDR3 is CASSTGTPTYNEQFF. The CDR3 DNA follows: TGTGCCAGCAGTACCGGGACACCCACCTACAATGAGCAGTTCTTC.

There are many counts of this clonotype. The chain employs TRBV3-1 and TRBJ1-3; D is unresolved. From germline, CDR1 is LGHDT and CDR2 YNNKEL (reference sequence). V was pared by 3 bases and J by 0 bases, with 15 bases between. The CDR3 is made up of 17 amino acids. The CDR3 sequence is CASSHPREESSGNTIYF. The DNA of the CDR3 is TGTGCCAGCAGCCATCCTAGGGAGGAAAGCTCTGGAAACACCATATATTTT.

Regarding this clonotype: A clone one base away is much larger, so this may be a read error. The chain joins TRBV5-1 to TRBJ2-5, with 9 positions matching TRBD2. The CDR3 is 15 amino acids. The V gene's germline CDR1 is SGHRS and CDR2 YFSETQ. DNA of the CDR3: TGCGCCAGCAACTTGGTTGCGGGAGGGGAAGAGACCCAGTACTTC. This encodes CASNLVAGGEETQYF. Filled out from reference TRBV5-1 and TRBJ2-5, the complete variable domain reads KAGVTQTPRYLIKTRGQQVTLSCSPISGHRSVSWYQQTPGQGLQFLFEYFSETQRNKGNFPGRFSGRQFSNSRSEMNVSTLELGDSALYLCASNLVAGGEETQYFGPGTRLLVL.

This clonotype was observed many times. The V call is TRBV27, the J call TRBJ2-1, with a weak D call TRBD1 (6 bases). The CDR3 is 15 amino acids. V gave up 5 bases and J gave up 9 bases, with 20 bases separating them. From germline, CDR1 is MNHEY and CDR2 SMNVEV (reference sequence). The CDR3: CASSENRESEGEQFF. The CDR3 coding sequence is TGTGCCAGCAGTGAAAACAGGGAATCGGAAGGTGAGCAGTTCTTC.

This clonotype has at least ten counts. The rearrangement joins TRBV7-8 to TRBJ2-1, with a weak D call TRBD1 (5 bases). The CDR3 is 20 amino acids. Trimming removed 6 bases from V and 0 bases from J, with 27 bases in between. Germline CDR1 and CDR2: SGHVS and FQNEAQ. Here the CDR3 DNA reads TGTGCCAGCAGACCTGTGGCAGGGTTTGAGTGGGCAAGCTCCTACAATGAGCAGTTCTTC. Its translation is CASRPVAGFEWASSYNEQFF.

This clonotype was counted at least ten times. The V call is TRBV20-1, the J call TRBJ2-3; 11 nucleotides match TRBD2. Trimming took 0 bases from V and 3 from J; bases not matched to a gene: 5. The CDR3 has 16 amino acids. Germline CDR1 DFQATT, CDR2 SNEGSKA (reference sequence). The CDR3 DNA sequence: TGCAGTGCTAGAGATCCACTAGCGGGGGTAACAGATACGCAGTATTTT. Its translation is CSARDPLAGVTDTQYF.

V is TRBV29-1 and J is TRBJ2-2; D uncertain. The CDR3 has 16 amino acids. V was shortened by 6 bases and J by 2 bases, with 19 bases between the two germline ends. The germline gives CDR1 SQVTM, CDR2 ANQGSEA. The DNA of the CDR3 is TGCAGCGTCCGTCGACCGGGTCGTTCAAACACCGGGGAGCTGTTTTTT. It is translated as CSVRRPGRSNTGELFF.

The chain joins TRBV6-5 to TRBJ2-1; no clear D. CDR3 length: 12 residues. V lost 4 bases and J 5 bases, leaving 6 bases between the germline ends. The germline V gene encodes CDR1 MNHEY and CDR2 SVGAGI. CDR3 in DNA: TGTGCCAGCAGTTGGGGTGACAATGAGCAGTTCTTC. Translating gives CASSWGDNEQFF.

This clonotype has at least ten counts. This chain joins TRBV28 and TRBJ2-1; possibly TRBD1 for D (5 bases). Trimming stripped 6 bases from V and 3 bases from J, with 9 bases between. Looked up from germline, CDR1 is MDHEN and CDR2 is SYDVKM. CDR3 length: 13 residues. This chain's CDR3 is CASRQALYNEQFF. The CDR3 DNA follows: TGTGCCAGCAGACAGGCACTCTACAATGAGCAGTTCTTC.

The chain has TRBV6-2 or TRBV6-3 and TRBJ1-1; possible D gene TRBD1, 6 bases. This CDR3 region has 17 residues. Trimming stripped 4 bases from V and 1 base from J, with 19 bases between. Germline V gives CDR1 MNHEY, CDR2 SVGEGT. CDR3 bases: TGTGCCAGCAGTTCCCAGGGGCGCGGGTCTCGGAACACTGAAGCTTTCTTT. Protein sequence: CASSSQGRGSRNTEAFF.

This clonotype was recorded at least ten times. The gene calls are TRBV6-1 and TRBJ2-5; the match to TRBD2 covers 7 bases. V dropped 7 bases and J dropped 5; count of bases not matched to a gene: 4. This CDR3 has 12 amino acids. The germline CDR1 and CDR2 sequences are MNHNS and SASEGT. This chain's CDR3 is CASTGLDETQYF. The CDR3 region has the DNA TGTGCCAGCACCGGACTAGACGAGACCCAGTACTTC.

CDR3 region: CASSHRAGVVYGYTF. For the CDR3, the DNA is TGTGCCAGTAGCCACCGGGCAGGGGTCGTCTATGGCTACACCTTC. The chain links TRBV19 to TRBJ1-2; weak D call: TRBD1 (6 bases). Germline V gene lookup returns CDR1 LNHDA and CDR2 SQIVND (reference sequence). Trimming left V 6 bases short and J 4 bases short, with 18 bases between. CDR3 length: 15 amino acids.

This clonotype came up many times. The chain carries TRBV6-6 and TRBJ1-6, with 8 bases matching TRBD1. The CDR3 is 19 residues long. With V trimmed by 2 bases and J by 10 bases, 19 bases remained unmatched. Per germline, CDR1 MNHNY and CDR2 SVGAGI (reference sequence). The CDR3 bases are TGTGCCAGCAGTTACAATAGTGGCGGATGGACAGGGCCCCACTCACCCCTCCACTTT. Its translation: CASSYNSGGWTGPHSPLHF.

V usage is TRBV28 and J usage is TRBJ2-1; possibly TRBD2 for D (6 bases). Deletions cut 6 bases from V and 2 bases from J, with 14 bases between. The germline V gene has CDR1 MDHEN and CDR2 SYDVKM. This CDR3 region has 15 residues. For the CDR3, the DNA is TGTGCCAGCAGACCCGGGACTGCAACCTACAATGAGCAGTTCTTC. Translating gives CASRPGTATYNEQFF.

This clonotype was observed at least ten times. J is TRBJ2-7 and V is TRBV2; tentatively, D is TRBD1 (7 bases). Germline loops: CDR1 SNHLY, CDR2 FYNNEI. V dropped 7 bases and J dropped 2 bases, with 18 bases sitting between them. CDR3 length: 15 residues. Written as DNA, the CDR3 is TGTGCCAGCACCGGGAGTAGGGGACAGACCTACGAGCAGTACTTC. This codes for CASTGSRGQTYEQYF.

In its sample, this clonotype was seen a few times. The rearrangement joins TRBV29-1 to TRBJ1-2; D is unresolved. Trimming cost V 4 bases and J 3 bases, with 12 bases left between them. The germline CDR1 and CDR2 sequences are SQVTM and ANQGSEA. This CDR3 has 13 residues. The CDR3 protein is CSVASRMDYGYTF. The CDR3 DNA follows: TGCAGCGTTGCAAGCAGAATGGACTATGGCTACACCTTC.

The CDR3 DNA sequence: TGCGCCAGCAGCCGGACAGGAATATATAATTCACCCCTCCACTTT. Protein: CASSRTGIYNSPLHF. This chain joins TRBV4-1 and TRBJ1-6, with 7 bases aligning to TRBD1. In germline, CDR1 is MGHRA, CDR2 YSYEKL. V was pared by 4 bases and J by 4 bases, with 4 bases of the junction left unmatched. This CDR3 spans 15 amino acids.

As to this clonotype: This may come from a read error, since a much larger clone is one base off. It is likely a read error, because the conserved phenylalanine at the end of the CDR3 is missing. The rearrangement joins TRBV7-9 to TRBJ2-1, with unresolved D. V was shortened by 5 bases and J by 3 bases, with 11 bases between the two germline ends. Germline V lookup: CDR1 SEHNR, CDR2 FQNEAQ (reference sequence). The length of the CDR3 is 14 residues. As DNA, the CDR3 is TGTGCCAGCAGCCGGCGTGGCAGCTACAATGAGCAGTTCTTA. It translates to CASSRRGSYNEQFL.

This clonotype has a count of ten or more. The chain links TRBV11-2 to TRBJ1-3; D not certain. With 4 bases removed from V and 0 bases from J, the gap between germline ends came to 10 bases. The CDR3 totals 15 residues. The germline V gene has CDR1 SGHAT and CDR2 FQNNGV. The CDR3 loop is CASSSGPYSGNTIYF. In DNA, the CDR3 is TGTGCCAGCAGCTCCGGACCGTACTCTGGAAACACCATATATTTT.

The chain joins TRBV12-3 or TRBV12-4 to TRBJ2-7, with 11 bases that match TRBD2. CDR3 length: 15 residues. Trimming at V came to 3 bases and at J to 7 bases, leaving 8 bases not matched to a gene. CDR3 nucleotide sequence: TGTGCCAGCAGTTTGCGACTAGCGGGAACGAAGGAGCAGTACTTC. This codes for CASSLRLAGTKEQYF.

In this sample, this clonotype turned up many times. The chain employs TRBV6-1 and TRBJ1-5; the D gene is possibly TRBD1 (6 bases). The CDR3 length is 17 residues. The ends were cut back, 8 bases at V and 0 bases at J, with 20 bases in the middle. Per germline, CDR1 MNHNS and CDR2 SASEGT. The CDR3 protein is CASRAGAFLDSNQPQHF. Here the CDR3 DNA reads TGTGCCAGCCGTGCAGGGGCTTTCCTCGATAGCAATCAGCCCCAGCATTTT.

For the CDR3, the DNA is TGTGCCAGCAGTGCCAACCTTGGGGGGTGGACTGAAGCTTTCTTT. It is translated as CASSANLGGWTEAFF. The rearrangement uses TRBV25-1 and TRBJ1-1; D is perhaps TRBD1 (5 bases). Germline CDR1 and CDR2: MGHDK and SYGVNS. Deletions cut 4 bases from V and 5 bases from J, with 17 bases between. The CDR3 loop spans 15 amino acids.

This clonotype appeared a few times. The chain employs TRBV28 and TRBJ2-2; perhaps TRBD2 as D (5 bases). The ends were cut back, 6 bases at V and 4 bases at J, with 15 bases in the middle. The V gene's germline CDR1 is MDHEN and CDR2 SYDVKM. The CDR3 is 15 residues long. The CDR3 here is CASSSVGSGTGELFF. The CDR3 DNA follows: TGTGCCAGCAGCAGCGTGGGGAGCGGCACCGGGGAGCTGTTTTTT. The complete variable domain, with remaining parts taken from reference TRBV28 and TRBJ2-2, reads DVKVTQSSRYLVKRTGEKVFLECVQDMDHENMFWYRQDPGLGLRLIYFSYDVKMKEKGDIPEGYSVSREKKERFSLILESASTNQTSMYLCASSSVGSGTGELFFGEGSRLTVL.

V and J are TRBV6-1 and TRBJ1-1; tentatively, D is TRBD1 (6 bases). Germline V gene lookup returns CDR1 MNHNS and CDR2 SASEGT. Trimming cost V 6 bases and J 7 bases, with 18 bases left between them. The CDR3 consists of 14 residues. DNA of the CDR3: TGTGCCAGCAGACACTTCCTCCGACAGGATGAAGCTTTCTTT. This encodes CASRHFLRQDEAFF.

This sequence joins TRBV5-5 and TRBJ2-7; D is unclear. CDR3 length: 13 amino acids. V lost 4 bases and J 5 bases, leaving 13 bases between the germline ends. CDR1 and CDR2 (germline): SGHKS, YYEKEE (reference sequence). The CDR3 region has the DNA TGTGCCAGCAGCCACGCCGAAGTCCACGAGCAGTACGTC. It yields the protein CASSHAEVHEQYV.

CDR3 sequence reads: CASSQDTRSWAEAFF. The CDR3 nucleotides read TGCGCCAGCAGCCAGGACACCCGCTCTTGGGCTGAAGCTTTCTTT. This chain connects TRBV4-1 to TRBJ1-1, with D tentatively TRBD1 (5 bases). Trimming shortened V by 3 bases and J by 6 bases, and 17 bases separated the two germline ends. The CDR3 contains 15 residues. Germline CDR1 reads MGHRA; CDR2 reads YSYEKL.

This clonotype was observed at least ten times. The chain uses TRBV12-3 or TRBV12-4 and TRBJ1-1; no clear D gene. V was pared by 5 bases and J by 1 base, with 8 bases between. CDR3 length equals 13 residues. CDR3 nucleotides: TGTGCCAGCAGTCCATCCACGAACACTGAAGCTTTCTTT. It specifies CASSPSTNTEAFF.

This sequence joins TRBV20-1 and TRBJ2-2, with a possible D match to TRBD1 (6 bases). The CDR3 length is 13 residues. Germline V gene sequence: CDR1 DFQATT, CDR2 SNEGSKA (reference sequence). The CDR3 loop reads CSVGTHYTGELFF. Written as DNA, the CDR3 is TGCAGCGTCGGGACACACTACACCGGGGAGCTGTTTTTT.

The sample holds many counts of this clonotype. The rearrangement links TRBV6-1 to TRBJ1-2; 8 bases are a match to TRBD1. CDR3 length equals 15 residues. The ends lost 7 bases at V and 3 bases at J; junction bases unmatched: 10. The germline V gene encodes CDR1 MNHNS and CDR2 SASEGT. The CDR3 sequence: CASTKAGQDHYGYTF. Written as DNA, the CDR3 is TGTGCCAGCACCAAGGCGGGACAGGATCACTATGGCTACACCTTC.

This clonotype showed up many times. The chain links TRBV10-3 to TRBJ1-5; TRBD1 aligns across 9 bases. The CDR3 is 15 amino acids. Per germline, CDR1 ENHRY and CDR2 SYGVKD. V shed 3 bases, J shed 2 bases, and the junction held 2 bases outside the gene matches. CDR3 amino acids: CAISDWTGGNQPQHF. CDR3 coding DNA: TGTGCCATCAGTGATTGGACAGGGGGCAATCAGCCCCAGCATTTT.

At least ten counts were recorded for this clonotype. In DNA, the CDR3 is TGTGCCAGCACTTTGGACAGAAGCAATCAGCCCCAGCATTTT. Residues: CASTLDRSNQPQHF. The chain joins TRBV12-3 or TRBV12-4 to TRBJ1-5; D is perhaps TRBD1 (6 bases). Trimming left V 7 bases short and J 1 base short, with 11 bases between. CDR3 length: 14 residues.